These T cell receptor beta chains were read from a single sample in a study of control samples from healthy donors and cancer patients. Data came from immunoSEQ multiplex PCR; TCRdb stores just in-frame clones and leaves some out. The sample holds about 29,000 clones, about 90% seen once. Sequenced: formalin-fixed, paraffin-embedded tissue. These TCRs come from a female donor with melanoma. CDR3s include the opening cysteine and the closing phenylalanine or tryptophan. A D gene is named only where the DNA matches it firmly.

CDR3: CATSDGASHEQYF; D: .; J: TRBJ2-7; V: TRBV24-1
CDR3: CSASQGLGIEQFF; D: TRBD2; J: TRBJ2-1; V: TRBV20-1
CDR3: CASSRLAGVPYEQYF; D: TRBD2; J: TRBJ2-7; V: TRBV14
CDR3: CASSSGLAGAQTQYF; D: TRBD2; J: TRBJ2-5; V: TRBV6-5
CDR3: CASSQSDRQETQYF; D: .; J: TRBJ2-5; V: TRBV4-1
CDR3: CASSHPRAGKNTIYF; D: .; J: TRBJ1-3; V: TRBV3-1/TRBV3-2
CDR3: CASSQLGRDRTDTQYF; D: .; J: TRBJ2-3; V: TRBV4-1
CDR3: CASSMTSYEQYF; D: .; J: TRBJ2-7; V: TRBV19
CDR3: CASTTYSYEQYF; D: .; J: TRBJ2-7; V: TRBV6-5
CDR3: CASYGGGSWYEQYF; D: .; J: TRBJ2-7; V: TRBV2
CDR3: CASSQEEGNEQFF; D: .; J: TRBJ2-1; V: TRBV4-3
CDR3: CASSSRTGSPLHF; D: .; J: TRBJ1-6; V: TRBV27
CDR3: CAWNKGGNQPQHF; D: .; J: TRBJ1-5; V: TRBV30
CDR3: CASSLDRGQRGANVLTF; D: TRBD1; J: TRBJ2-6; V: TRBV27
CDR3: CASSQEAGLYGYTF; D: .; J: TRBJ1-2; V: TRBV4-1
CDR3: CASSYSGTAYNEQFF; D: .; J: TRBJ2-1; V: TRBV6-5
CDR3: CASSQDVNQPQHF; D: .; J: TRBJ1-5; V: TRBV3-1/TRBV3-2
CDR3: CASSLMQAAGNTIYF; D: .; J: TRBJ1-3; V: TRBV7-9
CDR3: CASSFGRNTEAFF; D: .; J: TRBJ1-1; V: TRBV5-5
CDR3: CASSFGTYYEQYF; D: .; J: TRBJ2-7; V: TRBV5-4
CDR3: CASSPPQGSGSGANVLTF; D: .; J: TRBJ2-6; V: TRBV18
CDR3: CASSYVLGATNSPLHF; D: .; J: TRBJ1-6; V: TRBV6-5